One sample yielded the 27 T cell receptor beta chains listed below, sequenced in a study of neurological immune-mediated disorders. The time point denotes: technical triplicate 3. From the 5' RACE reads, TCRdb called clonotypes with MiXCR, one entry per CDR3 protein. The sample includes about 44,000 distinct CDR3 sequences, about a fifth of them seen just once. The material sequenced was PBMCs. The receptors originated from a man aged 55-75 years with HTLV-1-associated myelopathy (HAM/TSP).

In its sample, this clonotype was seen many times. This rearrangement joins TRBV20-1 to TRBJ2-1; D is unclear. V lost 4 bases to trimming and J lost 6 bases, with 4 bases between them. Germline CDR1 DFQATT, CDR2 SNEGSKA (reference sequence). This CDR3 spans 10 amino acids. The DNA for the CDR3 is TGCAGTGCTAAATCCAATGAGCAGTTCTTC. As protein: CSAKSNEQFF.

This clonotype was seen once. The chain has TRBV20-1 and TRBJ2-1, with 12 bases identical to TRBD2. Germline V gene sequence: CDR1 DFQATT, CDR2 SNEGSKA (reference sequence). This CDR3 contains 15 residues. J was trimmed by 2 bases and V by 4 bases; bases with no gene match: 3. The CDR3 is CSAMASGRAYNEQFF. CDR3 in DNA: TGCAGTGCTATGGCTAGCGGGAGGGCCTACAATGAGCAGTTCTTC.

This clonotype was seen repeatedly, ten times or more. V is TRBV7-8 and J is TRBJ2-7, with D unresolved. The CDR3 extends over 13 amino acids. Trimming took off 3 bases at V and 3 bases at J, with 9 bases between the two ends. Germline V gene data show CDR1 as SGHVS and CDR2 as FQNEAQ. CDR3 protein: CASSFSPSYEQYF. The CDR3 DNA reads as TGTGCCAGCAGCTTCAGTCCCAGCTACGAGCAGTACTTC.

This clonotype was seen at least ten times. The V call is TRBV18, the J call TRBJ2-2, with 7 bases fitting TRBD2. V lost 4 bases and J lost 3; bases outside the gene matches: 8. Germline V gene lookup returns CDR1 KGHSH and CDR2 LQKENI. The CDR3 is made up of 16 amino acids. The CDR3, as DNA: TGTGCCAGCTCACAATCGCCTAGCGGAGACACCGGGGAGCTGTTTTTT. Amino acids: CASSQSPSGDTGELFF.

Many counts were recorded for this clonotype. The CDR3 DNA sequence: TGTGCCAGCAATCGAGGAGCCCGCTACGAGCAGTACTTC. This gives the protein CASNRGARYEQYF. The chain employs TRBV12-3 or TRBV12-4 and TRBJ2-7, with no clear D. V lost 7 bases and J 3 bases, leaving 13 bases between the germline ends. The CDR3 has 13 residues.

A word on this clonotype: One end of the junction does not line up with germline, which may come from a read error. V is TRBV19 and J is TRBJ2-1; 8 bases line up with TRBD2. Per the germline V gene, CDR1 is LNHDA and CDR2 is SQIVND (reference sequence). The CDR3 loop spans 13 amino acids. The chain's CDR3 is CASRIAGHGEQFF. DNA of the CDR3: TGTGCCAGTAGGATAGCGGGACATGGTGAGCAGTTCTTC.

This clonotype was found many times. This chain joins TRBV4-1 and TRBJ2-3, with 9 nucleotides matching TRBD2. The V segment lost 4 bases and the J segment 4 bases; nucleotides outside the gene matches: 9. CDR1 and CDR2 from the germline V gene are MGHRA and YSYEKL. CDR3 length equals 16 residues. CDR3 DNA sequence: TGCGCCAGCAGCCCCCGACCAGCGGGAGGCCCAGATACGCAGTATTTT. The encoded protein is CASSPRPAGGPDTQYF.

The table lists this clonotype with many counts. The chain has TRBV5-1 and TRBJ2-7; the D gene is possibly TRBD1 (6 bases). The CDR3 runs 18 residues. The V end was cut by 0 bases, the J end by 0 bases, with 19 bases between. Germline V CDR1 and CDR2: SGHRS, YFSETQ. The CDR3 loop is CASSLARSRGLGSYEQYF. CDR3 in DNA: TGCGCCAGCAGCTTGGCCCGGAGCAGGGGCTTGGGCTCCTACGAGCAGTACTTC.

There are many counts of this clonotype. V and J are TRBV7-8 and TRBJ1-5; D is ambiguous. Germline assignment: CDR1 SGHVS and CDR2 FQNEAQ. CDR3 length equals 14 residues. V lost 5 bases and J lost 4, with 12 bases in between. The CDR3 loop is CASSPARRNQPQHF. The CDR3 DNA reads as TGTGCCAGCAGCCCAGCCAGGCGTAATCAGCCCCAGCATTTT.

The chain employs TRBV28 and TRBJ2-5; 12 nucleotides agree with TRBD2. The CDR3 covers 15 residues. V gave up 6 bases and J gave up 5 bases; unmatched junction bases: 7. Germline CDR1 MDHEN, CDR2 SYDVKM. The CDR3 sequence is CASSSGLAGSETQYF. For the CDR3, the DNA is TGTGCCAGCAGCTCCGGACTAGCGGGGTCGGAGACCCAGTACTTC.

This chain connects TRBV6-6 to TRBJ2-1; 15 bases are a match to TRBD2. The CDR3 length is 16 residues. V lost 4 bases and J lost 12; bases outside the gene matches: 10. Germline CDR1 and CDR2: MNHNY and SVGAGI (reference sequence). The chain's CDR3 is CASSSQNGLAGGVQFF. In DNA form, the CDR3 reads TGTGCCAGCAGTTCTCAAAATGGACTAGCGGGGGGGGTGCAGTTCTTC.

This clonotype was observed many times. The chain employs TRBV4-1 and TRBJ2-3; D is ambiguous. CDR1 and CDR2 from the germline V gene are MGHRA and YSYEKL. The V end was cut by 2 bases, the J end by 0 bases, with 15 bases between. This CDR3 is 17 amino acids long. Written as DNA, the CDR3 is TGCGCCAGCAGCCAACTCTCGCTTTCTATGAGCACAGATACGCAGTATTTT. It is translated as CASSQLSLSMSTDTQYF.

This clonotype was recorded many times. The chain links TRBV20-1 to TRBJ2-7; 8 bases match TRBD1. The CDR3 loop spans 13 amino acids. V shed 6 bases, J shed 5 bases, and the junction held 9 bases outside the gene matches. Germline CDR1 and CDR2: DFQATT and SNEGSKA (reference sequence). The CDR3 DNA follows: TGCAGTGCCGGACAGGGTGTCAGTCACGAGCAGTACTTC. Translation: CSAGQGVSHEQYF.

This clonotype was seen more than once but under ten times. The chain has TRBV14 and TRBJ2-1, with 7 bases fitting TRBD2. This CDR3 contains 17 residues. Trimming removed 1 base from V and 0 bases from J; junction bases left unmatched: 6. Per germline, CDR1 SGHDN and CDR2 FVKESK. The CDR3 protein is CASSQAWGGSSYNEQFF. Here the CDR3 DNA reads TGTGCCAGCAGCCAAGCCTGGGGCGGGAGCTCCTACAATGAGCAGTTCTTC. The full variable domain, its missing parts supplied by reference TRBV14 and TRBJ2-1, is EAGVTQFPSHSVIEKGQTVTLRCDPISGHDNLYWYRRVMGKEIKFLLHFVKESKQDESGMPNNRFLAERTGGTYSTLKVQPAELEDSGVYFCASSQAWGGSSYNEQFFGPGTRLTVL.

This clonotype was counted ten times or more. V and J are TRBV6-1 and TRBJ2-7; 8 bases line up with TRBD2. The CDR3 consists of 18 residues. The V gene end was trimmed by 2 bases and the J gene end by 3 bases; junction bases not matched to a gene: 15. Looked up from germline, CDR1 is MNHNS and CDR2 is SASEGT. The CDR3 reads CASSEQGTRGASGYEQYF. The CDR3 DNA is TGTGCCAGCAGTGAACAGGGGACGCGGGGGGCTAGCGGCTACGAGCAGTACTTC.

This chain joins TRBV5-1 and TRBJ1-1, with a weak D call TRBD1 (6 bases). Germline V CDR1 and CDR2: SGHRS, YFSETQ. The CDR3 length is 17 residues. Deletions cut 1 base from V and 0 bases from J, with 16 bases between. In DNA, the CDR3 is TGCGCCAGCAGCTTGTTGTACGGGGACACCATGAACACTGAAGCTTTCTTT. This codes for CASSLLYGDTMNTEAFF.

This clonotype was seen at least ten times. The gene calls are TRBV20-1 and TRBJ2-7, with D possibly TRBD2 on 7 matching bases. CDR1 is DFQATT and CDR2 is SNEGSKA in the germline V gene (reference sequence). Trimming removed 3 bases from V and 3 bases from J, with 21 bases in between. The CDR3 runs to 16 residues. CDR3 nucleotide sequence: TGCAGTGCTAGTGGCGGATCGGGGGGCCTGGGCTACGAGCAGTACTTC. Residues: CSASGGSGGLGYEQYF.

The table lists this clonotype with many counts. The chain couples TRBV6-6 to TRBJ2-5; the match to TRBD2 covers 10 bases. J was trimmed by 3 bases and V by 2 bases; bases with no gene match: 6. Germline V gives CDR1 MNHNY, CDR2 SVGAGI (reference sequence). The CDR3 contains 16 residues. The CDR3 nucleotides are TGTGCCAGCAGTTACGAAAGCGGGAGGGCGAAAGAGACCCAGTACTTC. Translation: CASSYESGRAKETQYF.

CDR3 protein: CASSSGLVGAGYTF. The CDR3 region has the DNA TGTGCCAGCAGCTCCGGCCTTGTTGGGGCTGGCTACACCTTC. The chain has TRBV6-5 and TRBJ1-2, with D perhaps matching TRBD1 (5 bases). Trimming removed 6 bases from V and 7 bases from J, with 18 bases in between. Germline CDR1 is MNHEY and CDR2 is SVGAGI. This CDR3 contains 14 residues.

This chain uses TRBV12-3 or TRBV12-4 with TRBJ1-5; D not resolved. There are 14 residues in the CDR3. V was cut by 6 bases and J by 6 bases, with 15 bases left in between. DNA for the CDR3: TGTGCCAGCAGACTAACCTCACAGAGTCAGCCCCAGCATTTT. Amino acids: CASRLTSQSQPQHF.

This clonotype was found many times. This chain connects TRBV27 to TRBJ2-2, with D maybe TRBD2 (5 bases). This CDR3 has 16 residues. The V and J ends lost 5 bases and 0 bases respectively, with 13 bases between them. Germline CDR1 MNHEY, CDR2 SMNVEV (reference sequence). The CDR3 here is CASSSPIASNTGELFF. CDR3 in DNA: TGTGCCAGCAGTAGCCCGATAGCGTCGAACACCGGGGAGCTGTTTTTT.

This clonotype was counted at least ten times. V is TRBV12-3 or TRBV12-4 and J is TRBJ2-3; TRBD2 matches at 7 bases. The CDR3 is 16 residues long. The ends lost 3 bases at V and 4 bases at J; junction bases unmatched: 10. In DNA, the CDR3 is TGTGCCAGCAGTTTGGGCGGGAGCTCCCGGGCAGATACGCAGTATTTT. Its protein product is CASSLGGSSRADTQYF.

The rearrangement uses TRBV5-1 and TRBJ2-1; D is ambiguous. Germline assignment: CDR1 SGHRS and CDR2 YFSETQ. The CDR3 runs 12 residues. With 0 bases removed from V and 4 bases from J, the gap between germline ends came to 2 bases. The CDR3 DNA is TGCGCCAGCAGCTTGGCTTACAATGAGCAGTTCTTC. As protein: CASSLAYNEQFF.

The table lists this clonotype with many counts. The chain is built from TRBV29-1 and TRBJ1-2; no firm D call. CDR1 and CDR2 from the germline V gene are SQVTM and ANQGSEA. This CDR3 has 10 residues. V lost 6 bases to trimming and J lost 7 bases, with 9 bases between them. The CDR3: CSVKVVGYTF. The CDR3 DNA reads TGCAGCGTGAAGGTGGTTGGCTACACCTTC.

At least ten counts were recorded for this clonotype. The chain joins TRBV20-1 to TRBJ1-1; D ambiguous. The CDR3 is made up of 11 amino acids. In germline, CDR1 is DFQATT, CDR2 SNEGSKA (reference sequence). For the CDR3, the DNA is TGCAGGCTAGCCTCCGGGACTGAAGCTTTCTTT. This translates into CRLASGTEAFF.

The table lists this clonotype with many counts. The chain is built from TRBV7-6 and TRBJ2-7; D gene ambiguous. CDR1 is SGHVS, CDR2 FNYEAQ, per germline. V lost 3 bases and J 0 bases, leaving 6 bases between the germline ends. This CDR3 comprises 13 residues. CDR3: CASSFGHSYEQYF. In DNA form, the CDR3 reads TGTGCCAGCAGCTTCGGGCACTCCTACGAGCAGTACTTC.

The table lists this clonotype with many counts. The rearrangement joins TRBV9 to TRBJ1-3, with 7 bases lining up with TRBD1. This CDR3 has 16 amino acids. CDR1 is SGDLS, CDR2 YYNGEE, per germline. Germline trimming cut 4 bases from V and 2 bases from J; bases unmatched to any gene: 9. This CDR3 is CASSHGTAGAGNTIYF. The CDR3 region has the DNA TGTGCCAGCAGCCATGGGACAGCCGGCGCTGGAAACACCATATATTTT.